Included here is one T cell receptor (beta chain) sequence, with context. Its antigen is still unknown. The data were obtained in a study of shared clonotypes between healthy human individuals. General study findings and limits: Clonotype sharing across donors was expected to vary with sequencing depth. Even with large depth, rarefaction showed that sorted-subset sequencing was incomplete.

Clones were sequenced by immunoSEQ multiplex PCR, and TCRdb holds only the in-frame ones, with some missing. The sample consists of 650,000 to 800,000 clones, about 90% of them appearing once. Germline lookup yields CDR1 WNHNN and CDR2 SYGVQD (reference sequence). Trimming removed 5 bases at V and 6 bases at J, with 12 bases between. The CDR3 contains 13 residues. CD45RO-negative CD8 cells positively selected for CCR7 made up the naive population, which excluded terminally differentiated effector memory CD45RA+ cells. Sequencing was done on a sample of naive CD8+ T cells sorted from blood. This rearrangement joins TRBV10-1 to TRBJ2-3, with D unclear. This receptor was obtained from a man aged 30 to 45 in good health. The CDR3 DNA sequence: TGCGCCAGCAGTAAGACCCTAACCGATACGCAGTATTTT. Translating gives CASSKTLTDTQYF.